A selection of T cell receptor beta chains follows, all from one sample in a study of blood T cell repertoires in COVID-19. TCRdb's table, derived via immunoSEQ multiplex PCR, lists solely in-frame clones and lacks some. The data hold more than 110,000 clones, with around 90% observed a single time. The sequenced material came from peripheral blood. The receptors were sampled from a woman older than 75 with acute or convalescent COVID-19. Each CDR3 is given with its conserved first and last residue. The D gene is left open where the match is weak. A row's size may be missing; if present it is once, few, many or a size class.

size	D	J	V	DNA	CDR3
NA	TRBD1	TRBJ2-5	TRBV29-1	TGCAGTACGGGACAGGGGTTTGAGACCCAGTACTTC	CSTGQGFETQYF
NA	NA	TRBJ1-2	TRBV6-5	TGTGCCAGCAGTTACGGGGGGGACCGTCGAAGTGGCTACACCTTC	CASSYGGDRRSGYTF
NA	TRBD1	TRBJ1-5	TRBV3-1/TRBV3-2	TGTGCCAGCAGCCAGGTTACAGGGGACCAGCCCCAGCATTTT	CASSQVTGDQPQHF
NA	TRBD1	TRBJ1-1	TRBV5-1	TGCGCCAGCAGCGTGGCAGTAGGGACAGGGGACCAAGCTTTCTTT	CASSVAVGTGDQAFF
NA	TRBD1	TRBJ1-4	TRBV9	TGTGCCAGCAGCCGATTGCAGGGGACAGGGAATGAAAAACTGTTTTTT	CASSRLQGTGNEKLFF
few	NA	TRBJ1-4	TRBV7-2	TGTGCCAGCAGCTTAGCGCTGGGGCCAGGAAAGAATGAAAAACTGTTTTTT	CASSLALGPGKNEKLFF
once	TRBD2	TRBJ2-3	TRBV5-6	TGTGCCAGCAGCTTGGCCCGGGGGGCAGATACGCAGTATTTT	CASSLARGADTQYF
NA	NA	TRBJ2-3	TRBV7-6	TGTGCCAGCAGCTTATCGGCTAGCCCCAACGCAGATACGCAGTATTTT	CASSLSASPNADTQYF
NA	NA	TRBJ1-1	TRBV18	TGTGCCAGCTCCCCGGCGGGCCTGAACACTGAAGCTTTCTTT	CASSPAGLNTEAFF
once	TRBD1	TRBJ2-5	TRBV30	TGTGCCTCCTCGGGACAGGGTGAGGAGACCCAGTACTTC	CASSGQGEETQYF
NA	NA	TRBJ2-2	TRBV5-4	TGTGCCAGCAGCTTCCGACAGGTGCAGAACACCGGGGAGCTGTTTTTT	CASSFRQVQNTGELFF
NA	NA	TRBJ2-5	TRBV5-1	TGCGCCAGCAGTCTGGTCCTGGCCCAAGAGACCCAGTACTTC	CASSLVLAQETQYF
NA	TRBD2	TRBJ2-7	TRBV7-2	TGTGCCAGCAGCGAACAGGGGGGACTAGCGACCGTCTACGAGCAGTACTTC	CASSEQGGLATVYEQYF
NA	NA	TRBJ1-3	TRBV3-1/TRBV3-2	TGTGCCAGCAGCCAAGCGGCAGGAGGAAACACCATATATTTT	CASSQAAGGNTIYF
once	NA	TRBJ1-4	TRBV3-1/TRBV3-2	TGTGCCAGCAGCCAAGGGCTTGGGAGTGAAAAACTGTTTTTT	CASSQGLGSEKLFF
NA	TRBD1	TRBJ1-2	TRBV6-2/TRBV6-3	TGTGCCAGCAGTCGACACCAGGGGGCCTCGGGCTACACCTTC	CASSRHQGASGYTF
NA	TRBD1	TRBJ1-2	TRBV5-6	TGTGCCAGCAGCTTACAGGGGAACTATGGCTACACCTTC	CASSLQGNYGYTF
once	TRBD1	TRBJ1-2	TRBV2	TGTGCCAGCAGAATTGGGACAGGGTATGGCTACACCTTC	CASRIGTGYGYTF
once	NA	TRBJ1-5	TRBV6-5	TGTGCCAGCAGGGCAAGGGGGAATCAGCCCCAGCATTTT	CASRARGNQPQHF
once	NA	TRBJ2-5	TRBV5-1	TGCGCCAGCAGCTTAGGGGTGGAGGAGACCCAGTACTTC	CASSLGVEETQYF
NA	TRBD2	TRBJ2-1	TRBV15	TGTGCCACCAGCCTTAGCGGGAATACCTACAATGAGCAGTTCTTC	CATSLSGNTYNEQFF
NA	NA	TRBJ1-2	TRBV7-3	TGTGCCAGCAGCCGAGAACCAGGAATTAACTATGGCTACACCTTC	CASSREPGINYGYTF
NA	TRBD1	TRBJ1-2	TRBV4-1	TGCGCCAGCAGCCAAGCCCCTTTCGGGACAGTGGGGTATGGCTACACCTTC	CASSQAPFGTVGYGYTF
once	TRBD1	TRBJ2-1	TRBV5-1	TGCGCCAGCAGCTTAGGGACAGGGCAAAACAATGAGCAGTTCTTC	CASSLGTGQNNEQFF
NA	NA	TRBJ1-5	TRBV5-8	TGTGCCAGCAGCTTCGGCGACTTAAATCGGCCCCAGCATTTT	CASSFGDLNRPQHF
few	TRBD1	TRBJ1-1	TRBV29-1	TGCAGCGTTGAAGGCCAGGGGGCGACGATGACTGAAGCTTTCTTT	CSVEGQGATMTEAFF
NA	NA	TRBJ1-5	TRBV6-5	TGTGCCAGCAGTCGACAGGTCAATCAGCCCCAGCATTTT	CASSRQVNQPQHF
NA	NA	TRBJ1-6	TRBV5-4	TGTGCCAGCACCTACTTAGGCGGCAGAGAGCTACCCCTCCACTTT	CASTYLGGRELPLHF
NA	TRBD1	TRBJ1-2	TRBV29-1	TGCAGCGTTTGGACAGGGGGCAGTCGCGGCTACACCTTC	CSVWTGGSRGYTF
NA	NA	TRBJ2-7	TRBV30	TGTGCCTGGACAGGGGTTGACTACGAGCAGTACTTC	CAWTGVDYEQYF
NA	NA	TRBJ1-4	TRBV4-3	TGCGCCAGCAGCCAGAGGGCCGAGGGTGAAAAACTGTTTTTT	CASSQRAEGEKLFF
NA	TRBD1	TRBJ1-1	TRBV27	TGTGCCAGCAGTACAGGGGGCATAGAAGCTTTCTTT	CASSTGGIEAFF
NA	TRBD1	TRBJ1-3	TRBV2	TGTGCCAGCAGTGTTGCCGGGACAGGGGGCGGAAACACCATATATTTT	CASSVAGTGGGNTIYF
once	NA	TRBJ1-1	TRBV12-3/TRBV12-4	TGTGCCAGCAGTTTAACGGTGAACACTGAAGCTTTCTTT	CASSLTVNTEAFF
NA	TRBD1	TRBJ2-1	TRBV5-1	TGCGCCAGCGCCCAAGGGACAGGGGGTAATGAGCAGTTCTTC	CASAQGTGGNEQFF
NA	NA	TRBJ2-5	TRBV4-2	TGTGCCAGCAGCCCGGCAGGGATGTTATCTGGGTTAGACGAGACCCAGTACTTC	CASSPAGMLSGLDETQYF
NA	NA	TRBJ2-2	TRBV19	TGTGCCAGTAGTATCCTAGGAACGAACACCGGGGAGCTGTTTTTT	CASSILGTNTGELFF
NA	TRBD1	TRBJ1-5	TRBV28	TGTGCCAGCAGTACGACAGGGGCCTTCAATCAGCCCCAGCATTTT	CASSTTGAFNQPQHF
NA	NA	TRBJ1-6	TRBV5-1	TGCGCCAGCAGCTTGGCTGGCAAGTCTAATTCACCCCTCCACTTT	CASSLAGKSNSPLHF
NA	NA	TRBJ1-1	TRBV18	TGTGCCAGCTCACCTCCGGGATTTTGGGGAGGTGAGGACGCTGAAGCTTTCTTT	CASSPPGFWGGEDAEAFF
NA	TRBD1	TRBJ1-2	TRBV5-1	TGCGCCAGCAGCGATGCCGGGACAGGGGGTACTGGCTATGGCTACACCTTC	CASSDAGTGGTGYGYTF
NA	TRBD1	TRBJ2-1	TRBV29-1	TGCAGCGTTGTAGCCGGGACAGGGGGCAAGACCCAGTTCTTC	CSVVAGTGGKTQFF
NA	NA	TRBJ1-1	TRBV6-2/TRBV6-3	TGTGCCAGCAGTTACTCTCCTTCGGGGTGGAACAATCCTGAAGCTTTCTTT	CASSYSPSGWNNPEAFF
NA	NA	TRBJ2-3	TRBV10-1	TGCGCCAGCAGTGAGTGGGCTCGGACTAGCACAGATACGCAGTATTTT	CASSEWARTSTDTQYF
NA	TRBD1	TRBJ1-4	TRBV7-8	TGTGCCAGCAGCTACGAGACAGGGTACACTAATGAAAAACTGTTTTTT	CASSYETGYTNEKLFF
NA	NA	TRBJ1-1	TRBV2	TGTGCCAGCGGGTTGGGGGGGAACACTGAAGCTTTCTTT	CASGLGGNTEAFF
NA	TRBD1	TRBJ1-2	TRBV7-9	TGTGCCAGCAGCTCGGGGACAGGGGCCCGTCTATCTTATGGCTACACCTTC	CASSSGTGARLSYGYTF
NA	NA	TRBJ1-6	TRBV5-1	TGCGCCAGCAGCTTCGGGACACCCGGTGGCGGTTGGACCCTCCACTTT	CASSFGTPGGGWTLHF
NA	TRBD1	TRBJ2-7	TRBV7-9	TGTGCCAGCAGCTTTCCGGGACAGGGGAACGAGCAGTACTTC	CASSFPGQGNEQYF
NA	TRBD1	TRBJ2-3	TRBV19	TGTGCCAGTAGTCGATGGGGGACAGGGGGCGGTCTAGATACGCAGTATTTT	CASSRWGTGGGLDTQYF
NA	NA	TRBJ1-2	TRBV7-8	TGTGCCAGCAGCTTAGGATGGGGGGAAAACTACTATGGCTACACCTTC	CASSLGWGENYYGYTF
once	TRBD1	TRBJ1-1	TRBV6-5	TGTGCCACCTTTGACAGGGGAGCTGAAGCTTTCTTT	CATFDRGAEAFF
NA	TRBD2	TRBJ2-1	TRBV7-9	TGTGCCAGCAGCCGCGGGACTAGCGGGTCCAGTGAGCAGTTCTTC	CASSRGTSGSSEQFF
NA	NA	TRBJ1-3	TRBV12-3/TRBV12-4	TGTGCCAGCAGACCCAGCTCTGGAAACACCATATATTTT	CASRPSSGNTIYF
NA	TRBD1	TRBJ1-2	TRBV3-1/TRBV3-2	TGTGCCAGCAGCCAAGATATCACAGGGGGTGGCTACACCTTC	CASSQDITGGGYTF
NA	NA	TRBJ1-1	TRBV6-1	TGTGCCAGCCGTGGATGGGCAGCCCCTCGGTCCACTGAAGCTTTCTTT	CASRGWAAPRSTEAFF
NA	NA	TRBJ2-3	TRBV7-2	TGTGCCAGCAGCTCGCCGGGGGGCCCGGGAGATACGCAGTATTTT	CASSSPGGPGDTQYF
NA	NA	TRBJ2-3	TRBV3-1/TRBV3-2	TGTGCCAGCAGCCAATACGGAGATACGCAGTATTTT	CASSQYGDTQYF
NA	TRBD1	TRBJ1-1	TRBV5-1	TGCGCCAGCAGCTTACTAACGACAGGGCTAATGTCTGAAGCTTTCTTT	CASSLLTTGLMSEAFF
NA	NA	TRBJ2-2	TRBV5-6	TGTGCCAGCAGCGCGGGGGCAGGGGCCGGGGAGCTGTTTTTT	CASSAGAGAGELFF